The 30 T cell receptor beta chains in this list originate from one sample, sequenced in a study of blood T cell repertoires in COVID-19. Data came from immunoSEQ multiplex PCR; TCRdb stores just in-frame clones and leaves some out. The sample lists 26,000 or so clones, roughly 87% seen once, with under 6% in the top ten. Sequencing used peripheral blood. These receptors were collected from a man aged 60 to 69 with active COVID-19.

The chain combines TRBV5-1 with TRBJ2-7; 8 bases match TRBD1. Germline V gives CDR1 SGHRS, CDR2 YFSETQ. The CDR3 extends over 15 amino acids. V was clipped by 5 bases and J by 4 bases; unmatched bases: 11. CDR3 sequence (DNA): TGCGCCAGCAGTCAAACTGGACAGGGTCTATACGAGCAGTACTTC. Protein product: CASSQTGQGLYEQYF.

V is TRBV2 and J is TRBJ2-5; D uncertain. CDR3 length equals 13 residues. Trimming left V 6 bases short and J 5 bases short, with 13 bases between. Germline-derived CDR1 and CDR2 are SNHLY and FYNNEI. The CDR3 region is CASRSPSRETQYF. The CDR3 DNA reads as TGTGCCAGCAGGAGTCCCTCGAGGGAGACCCAGTACTTC.

V usage is TRBV18 and J usage is TRBJ2-3; 9 bases match TRBD2. The CDR3 is made up of 15 amino acids. V lost 6 bases and J lost 0; bases outside the gene matches: 4. CDR1 is KGHSH and CDR2 is LQKENI in the germline V gene. The CDR3 nucleotides read TGTGCCAGCTCGCCCGGACTAGCGAGCACAGATACGCAGTATTTT. This codes for CASSPGLASTDTQYF.

This sequence joins TRBV9 and TRBJ1-1; 9 bases match TRBD1. CDR3 size: 18 residues. After removal of 2 bases from V and 1 base from J, the junction contained 12 bases not matched to a gene. From germline, CDR1 is SGDLS and CDR2 YYNGEE. CDR3 bases: TGTGCCAGCAGCGTGGCCCCCGGGACAGGGAGTGGGAACACTGAAGCTTTCTTT. It yields the protein CASSVAPGTGSGNTEAFF.

V is TRBV7-9 and J is TRBJ2-1, with 8 bases lining up with TRBD1. The CDR3 length is 13 residues. Germline trimming cut 5 bases from V and 10 bases from J; bases unmatched to any gene: 7. CDR1 is SEHNR and CDR2 is FQNEAQ in the germline V gene (reference sequence). Written as DNA, the CDR3 is TGTGCCAGCAGCCCAATCGACAGGGGCGAGCAGTTCTTC. Translation gives CASSPIDRGEQFF.

This clone occurred once. The rearrangement uses TRBV5-1 and TRBJ2-3; 10 bases are shared with TRBD2. The CDR3 totals 16 residues. Germline V gene lookup returns CDR1 SGHRS and CDR2 YFSETQ. The ends lost 1 base at V and 6 bases at J; junction bases unmatched: 8. This CDR3 reads CASSLRSSGGVDTQYF. CDR3 coding DNA: TGCGCCAGCAGCTTGAGGTCTAGCGGGGGTGTGGATACGCAGTATTTT.

This clone was found once. CDR3 coding DNA: TGTGCCAGTGGAGAGGGGGCCAACGTCCTGACTTTC. It is translated as CASGEGANVLTF. V usage is TRBV6-6 and J usage is TRBJ2-6; unclear D gene. This CDR3 contains 12 residues. Germline V gives CDR1 MNHNY, CDR2 SVGAGI (reference sequence). V shed 9 bases and J shed 4 bases, with 7 bases lying between them.

The rearrangement links TRBV19 to TRBJ2-7; TRBD1 is a possible D gene (6 bases). CDR3 length equals 14 residues. Germline loops: CDR1 LNHDA, CDR2 SQIVND (reference sequence). Trimming left V 5 bases short and J 3 bases short, with 14 bases between. The CDR3 here is CASSRDTNFYEQYF. DNA for the CDR3: TGTGCCAGTAGTCGGGACACCAACTTCTACGAGCAGTACTTC.

This clone has only a few counts. The chain recombines TRBV5-8 with TRBJ2-7, with 8 nucleotides matching TRBD2. Germline V gene data show CDR1 as SGHTS and CDR2 as YDEGEE. This CDR3 region has 16 residues. V gave up 1 base and J gave up 4 bases; unmatched junction bases: 10. CDR3 in DNA: TGTGCCAGCAGCTTGCTGGGCGGGGGGCCATCTTACGAGCAGTACTTC. Translating it yields CASSLLGGGPSYEQYF.

The V gene is TRBV29-1, the J gene TRBJ2-7; TRBD1 is a possible D gene (6 bases). This CDR3 has 12 residues. Germline V gene sequence: CDR1 SQVTM, CDR2 ANQGSEA. V lost 7 bases, J lost 0 bases, and 10 bases lay in between. The CDR3 nucleotides are TGCAGCGGCCGGGACACCTCCTACGAGCAGTACTTC. Amino acid sequence: CSGRDTSYEQYF.

This clone is a singleton in its sample. This rearrangement joins TRBV5-3 to TRBJ1-4; TRBD1 is a possible D gene (6 bases). TRBV5-3 falls under the ORF class, with uncertain function. CDR3 length: 14 residues. The V and J ends lost 3 bases and 13 bases respectively, with 19 bases between them. The CDR3 DNA follows: TGTGCCAGAAGCTCCCATCGGAGGACAGAAGGACTGTTTTTT. Its protein is CARSSHRRTEGLFF.

This clone turned up a few times. This chain joins TRBV6-1 and TRBJ1-5, with TRBD1 matching over 10 bases. Germline V lookup: CDR1 MNHNS, CDR2 SASEGT. This CDR3 has 15 residues. The V and J ends lost 0 bases and 6 bases, in that order; junction bases with no gene match: 2. In nucleotides, the CDR3 is TGTGCCAGCAGTGAAGCGGACAGGGGGTTTCAGCCCCAGCATTTT. As protein: CASSEADRGFQPQHF.

The chain joins TRBV29-1 to TRBJ1-2; D is unresolved. Germline V gives CDR1 SQVTM, CDR2 ANQGSEA. The germline V and J ends were trimmed by 2 bases and 0 bases, with 16 bases remaining between them. The CDR3 is made up of 16 amino acids. The CDR3, as DNA: TGCAGCGTTGAAATGACCTTCCCGGGAGCTAACTATGGCTACACCTTC. Amino acids: CSVEMTFPGANYGYTF.

The rearrangement links TRBV9 to TRBJ1-3; D unclear. V was shortened by 0 bases and J by 3 bases, with 4 bases between the two germline ends. CDR1 SGDLS and CDR2 YYNGEE come from the germline V gene. This CDR3 spans 13 amino acids. The CDR3 DNA sequence: TGTGCCAGCAGCGTAGATTATGGAAACACCATATATTTT. This translates into CASSVDYGNTIYF.

The rearrangement joins TRBV2 to TRBJ2-3; D is perhaps TRBD2 (6 bases). The germline V gene has CDR1 SNHLY and CDR2 FYNNEI. There are 14 residues in the CDR3. Trimming stripped 7 bases from V and 4 bases from J, with 15 bases between. CDR3 DNA: TGTGCCAGCAAAGGTGGGGAGGTCCCAGATACGCAGTATTTT. This gives the protein CASKGGEVPDTQYF.

The CDR3 DNA reads TGTGCCAGCAGCTTGTACGGAGACACCGGGGAGCTGTTTTTT. It codes for CASSLYGDTGELFF. The chain joins TRBV5-6 to TRBJ2-2; D gene uncertain. The CDR3 is 14 amino acids. V lost 1 base and J lost 3, with 7 bases in between. CDR1 and CDR2 (germline): SGHDT, YYEEEE.

The rearrangement uses TRBV6-5 and TRBJ2-3; 12 nucleotides agree with TRBD2. This CDR3 has 16 residues. Unmatched junction bases numbered 4, after V lost 2 bases and J lost 4 bases. Germline-derived CDR1 and CDR2 are MNHEY and SVGAGI. The CDR3 nucleotides read TGTGCCAGCAGTTACGGCCTAGCGGGGGGGCCAGATACGCAGTATTTT. This gives the protein CASSYGLAGGPDTQYF.

The gene calls are TRBV28 and TRBJ1-1; weak D call: TRBD1 (6 bases). Trimming cost V 3 bases and J 3 bases, with 8 bases left between them. CDR1 and CDR2 from the germline V gene are MDHEN and SYDVKM. The CDR3 covers 13 residues. DNA of the CDR3: TGTGCCAGCAGTTTGTCAGGGGACACTGAAGCTTTCTTT. Amino acids: CASSLSGDTEAFF.

V and J are TRBV18 and TRBJ2-5; possibly TRBD1 for D (6 bases). V lost 3 bases, J lost 3 bases, and 11 bases lay in between. The germline V gene has CDR1 KGHSH and CDR2 LQKENI. The CDR3 sequence is 14 residues long. The CDR3 DNA reads TGTGCCAGCTCACCTACGACAGGAGAAGAGACCCAGTACTTC. Its protein product is CASSPTTGEETQYF.

V usage is TRBV7-8 and J usage is TRBJ1-1, with D maybe TRBD1 (5 bases). V lost 3 bases to trimming and J lost 1 base, with 9 bases between them. CDR1 and CDR2 (germline): SGHVS, FQNEAQ. The CDR3 totals 14 residues. The CDR3 loop reads CASSFRQKNTEAFF. The CDR3 DNA sequence: TGTGCCAGCAGCTTTCGACAGAAGAACACTGAAGCTTTCTTT.

The V gene is TRBV5-6, the J gene TRBJ2-1; the match to TRBD2 covers 13 bases. Germline V gene data show CDR1 as SGHDT and CDR2 as YYEEEE. The V segment lost 4 bases and the J segment 10 bases; nucleotides outside the gene matches: 5. The CDR3 covers 14 residues. The CDR3 DNA follows: TGTGCCAGCAGCCCGGGACTAGCGGGGTCGGAGCAGTTCTTC. This sequence encodes CASSPGLAGSEQFF.

The rearrangement links TRBV28 to TRBJ2-1; 10 bases agree with TRBD1. Germline CDR1 MDHEN, CDR2 SYDVKM. This CDR3 comprises 11 residues. V lost 2 bases, J lost 15 bases, and 1 base stayed unmatched. The CDR3 sequence: CASSLGQGVFF. The CDR3 DNA reads TGTGCCAGCAGTTTAGGACAGGGGGTGTTCTTC.

V gene TRBV3-1 (or the pseudogene TRBV3-2) combines with J gene TRBJ2-2; TRBD2 aligns across 8 bases. The CDR3 runs 16 residues. Germline trimming cut 0 bases from V and 6 bases from J; bases unmatched to any gene: 6. Germline loops: CDR1 LGHDT, CDR2 YNNKEL (reference sequence). The DNA of the CDR3 is TGTGCCAGCAGCCAAGATACCGGGGGGGCGTCCGGGGAGCTGTTTTTT. Translated, it gives CASSQDTGGASGELFF.

The chain recombines TRBV5-1 with TRBJ2-3; 8 bases fit TRBD2. The CDR3 has 18 residues. V lost 1 base to trimming and J lost 0 bases; unmatched junction nucleotides: 10. CDR1 and CDR2 (germline): SGHRS, YFSETQ. CDR3 DNA sequence: TGCGCCAGCAGCTTGTGGTTGCGGGGGGCTTCTAGCACAGATACGCAGTATTTT. Translation gives CASSLWLRGASSTDTQYF.

This clone was counted only a few times. The genes are TRBV19 and TRBJ1-5; TRBD1 is a possible D gene (5 bases). V lost 5 bases and J 1 base, leaving 18 bases between the germline ends. CDR3 length equals 17 residues. The germline gives CDR1 LNHDA, CDR2 SQIVND (reference sequence). CDR3 bases: TGTGCCAGTAGTGCCAGTCGGGGGTCCGGGAGCAATCAGCCCCAGCATTTT. The encoded protein is CASSASRGSGSNQPQHF.

The chain carries TRBV7-8 and TRBJ1-3; TRBD1 matches at 7 bases. CDR1 is SGHVS and CDR2 is FQNEAQ in the germline V gene. Trimming cost V 4 bases and J 6 bases; bases outside gene matches: 3. CDR3 length equals 13 residues. The CDR3 loop reads CASSSGTANTIYF. CDR3 DNA: TGTGCCAGCAGCTCAGGGACAGCAAACACCATATATTTT. The entire variable domain, with the rest obtained from reference TRBV7-8 and TRBJ1-3, is as follows: GAGVSQSPRYKVAKRGQDVALRCDPISGHVSLFWYQQALGQGPEFLTYFQNEAQLDKSGLPSDRFFAERPEGSVSTLKIQRTQQEDSAVYLCASSSGTANTIYFGEGSWLTVV.

This chain uses TRBV11-2 with TRBJ2-3; 14 bases map to TRBD2. Germline assignment: CDR1 SGHAT and CDR2 FQNNGV. The V and J ends lost 4 bases and 6 bases, in that order; junction bases with no gene match: 3. This CDR3 spans 15 amino acids. The CDR3 loop reads CASSSTSGGADTQYF. In DNA form, the CDR3 reads TGTGCCAGCAGCTCGACTAGCGGGGGGGCTGATACGCAGTATTTT. Looking up the rest from reference TRBV11-2 and TRBJ2-3 gives the full variable domain: EAGVAQSPRYKIIEKRQSVAFWCNPISGHATLYWYQQILGQGPKLLIQFQNNGVVDDSQLPKDRFSAERLKGVDSTLKIQPAKLEDSAVYLCASSSTSGGADTQYFGPGTRLTVL.

This chain uses TRBV5-8 with TRBJ2-3; D ambiguous. The V end lost 0 bases, the J end lost 0 bases, and 8 bases lay between the germline ends. The CDR3 runs 15 residues. CDR1 SGHTS and CDR2 YDEGEE come from the germline V gene. This CDR3 reads CASSLGRFSTDTQYF. DNA for the CDR3: TGTGCCAGCAGCTTGGGCAGGTTCAGCACAGATACGCAGTATTTT. The complete variable domain, with remaining parts taken from reference TRBV5-8 and TRBJ2-3, reads EAGVTQSPTHLIKTRGQQATLRCSPISGHTSVYWYQQALGLGLQFLLWYDEGEERNRGNFPPRFSGRQFPNYSSELNVNALELEDSALYLCASSLGRFSTDTQYFGPGTRLTVL.

V and J are TRBV7-2 and TRBJ2-2, with TRBD2 matching over 9 bases. The CDR3 extends over 16 amino acids. The ends lost 2 bases at V and 7 bases at J; junction bases unmatched: 8. CDR1 SGHTA and CDR2 FQGNSA come from the germline V gene. CDR3 sequence (DNA): TGTGCCAGCAGCTTAATGCGGGGGGGCCGAGGCGGGGAGCTGTTTTTT. It translates to CASSLMRGGRGGELFF. Full variable domain (missing parts from reference TRBV7-2 and TRBJ2-2): GAGVSQSPSNKVTEKGKDVELRCDPISGHTALYWYRQSLGQGLEFLIYFQGNSAPDKSGLPSDRFSAERTGGSVSTLTIQRTQQEDSAVYLCASSLMRGGRGGELFFGEGSRLTVL.

The rearrangement joins TRBV9 to TRBJ1-1, with D possibly TRBD1 on 6 matching bases. The V end lost 3 bases, the J end lost 1 base, and 16 bases lay between the germline ends. Germline lookup yields CDR1 SGDLS and CDR2 YYNGEE. The CDR3 has 16 residues. The CDR3 coding sequence is TGTGCCAGCAGCGATGGATACAGGGAGGGGAACACTGAAGCTTTCTTT. Translating it yields CASSDGYREGNTEAFF. Filled out from reference TRBV9 and TRBJ1-1, the complete variable domain reads DSGVTQTPKHLITATGQRVTLRCSPRSGDLSVYWYQQSLDQGLQFLIQYYNGEERAKGNILERFSAQQFPDLHSELNLSSLELGDSALYFCASSDGYREGNTEAFFGQGTRLTVV.